The present TCR beta chain was sequenced within a study of blood T cells in healthy people across ages. The study's findings and limits: Among T cells, TCR beta diversity per million cells dropped roughly linearly as age rose. Relative to aged donors, long-lived donors carried more naive CD4+ cells and displayed higher diversity.

The V gene lost 0 bases and the J gene lost 9 bases, with 12 bases spanning the gap. Germline V gene sequence: CDR1 LNHDA, CDR2 SQIVND (reference sequence). The CDR3 runs to 14 residues. PCR was performed a second time for roughly 6 to 12 cycles using a sample-barcoded 5' primer and a J-beta primer mix. From the 5' RACE reads, TCRdb called clonotypes with MiXCR, one entry per CDR3 protein. The sample has about 720,000 distinct CDR3 sequences; approximately 22% are singletons. Comments on this clonotype: Its antigen is still unknown.

The material sequenced was blood. The sequence was obtained from a man aged 65 to 79 in good health. The chain has TRBV19 and TRBJ1-5, with D unclear. As DNA, the CDR3 is TGTGCCAGTAGTATAGATGGCCGCGCGGGGCCCCAGCATTTT. Protein product: CASSIDGRAGPQHF.